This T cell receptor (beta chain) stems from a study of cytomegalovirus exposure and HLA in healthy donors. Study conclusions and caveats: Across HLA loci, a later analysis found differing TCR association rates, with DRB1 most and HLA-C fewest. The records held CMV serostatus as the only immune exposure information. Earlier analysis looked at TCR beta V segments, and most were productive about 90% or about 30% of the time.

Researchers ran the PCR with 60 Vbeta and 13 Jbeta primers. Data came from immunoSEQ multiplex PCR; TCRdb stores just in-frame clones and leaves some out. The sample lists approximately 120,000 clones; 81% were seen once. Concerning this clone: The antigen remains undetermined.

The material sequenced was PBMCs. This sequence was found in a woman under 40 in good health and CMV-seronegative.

The CDR3 DNA reads TGCGCCAGCAGCCAGGTTAGCGGGAGGTACAATGAGCAGTTCTTC. This gives the protein CASSQVSGRYNEQFF. V is TRBV4-3 and J is TRBJ2-1; TRBD2 matches 10 bases. Germline CDR1 is LGHNA and CDR2 is YSLEER. The CDR3 has 15 residues. V lost 3 bases, J lost 4 bases, and 3 bases stayed unmatched.